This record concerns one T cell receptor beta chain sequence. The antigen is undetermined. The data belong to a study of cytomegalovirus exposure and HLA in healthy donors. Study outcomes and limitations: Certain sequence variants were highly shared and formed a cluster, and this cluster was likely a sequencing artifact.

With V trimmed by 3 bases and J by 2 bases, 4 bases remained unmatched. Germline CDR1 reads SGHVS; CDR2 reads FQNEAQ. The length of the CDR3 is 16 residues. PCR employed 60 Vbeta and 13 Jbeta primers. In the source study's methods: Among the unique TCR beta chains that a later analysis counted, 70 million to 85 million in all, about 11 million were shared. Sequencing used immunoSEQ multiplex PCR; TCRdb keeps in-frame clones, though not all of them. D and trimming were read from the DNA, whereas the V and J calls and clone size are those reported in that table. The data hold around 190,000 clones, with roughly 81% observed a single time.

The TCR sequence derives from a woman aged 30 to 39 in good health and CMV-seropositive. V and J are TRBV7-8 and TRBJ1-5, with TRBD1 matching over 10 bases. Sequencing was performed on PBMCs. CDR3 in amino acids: CASSFGQGDRNQPQHF. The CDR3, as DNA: TGTGCCAGCAGCTTCGGACAGGGGGATCGCAATCAGCCCCAGCATTTT.